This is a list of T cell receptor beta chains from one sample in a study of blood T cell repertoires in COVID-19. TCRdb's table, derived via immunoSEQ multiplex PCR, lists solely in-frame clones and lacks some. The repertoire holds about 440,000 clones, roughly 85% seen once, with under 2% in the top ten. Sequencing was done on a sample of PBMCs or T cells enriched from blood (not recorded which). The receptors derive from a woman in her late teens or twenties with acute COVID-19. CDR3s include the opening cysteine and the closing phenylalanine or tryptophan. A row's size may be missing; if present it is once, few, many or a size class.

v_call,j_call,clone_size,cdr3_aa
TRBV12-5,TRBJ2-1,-,CASGFPNSGSRYNEQFF
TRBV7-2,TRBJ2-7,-,CASSLEIGEQYF
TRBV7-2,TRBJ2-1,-,CASSPRGLAGRNNQFF
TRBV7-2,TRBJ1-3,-,CASSPADRAIGNTIYF
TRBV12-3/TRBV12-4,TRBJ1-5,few,CASRRTVNQPQHF
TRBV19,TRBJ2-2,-,CASSSGQGLGGELFF
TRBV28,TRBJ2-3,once,CASSPPRGANTDTQYF
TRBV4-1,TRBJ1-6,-,CASSPETQRPPLHF
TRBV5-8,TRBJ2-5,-,CASSFPWRGFEETQYF
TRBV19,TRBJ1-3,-,CASTDRFSGNTIYF
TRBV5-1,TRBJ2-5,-,CASSLGSGWMETQYF
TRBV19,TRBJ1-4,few,CASRSQGGEKLFF
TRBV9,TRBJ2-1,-,CASSVVQTPNEQFF
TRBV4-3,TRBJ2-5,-,CASSQGVGTSGSQETQYF
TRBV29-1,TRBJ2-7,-,CSGTGQGSYEQYF
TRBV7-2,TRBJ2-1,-,CASSLGGTGEMFF
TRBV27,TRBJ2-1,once,CASNPTGGSGSYNEQFF
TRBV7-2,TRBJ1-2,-,CASSRDTNYGYTF
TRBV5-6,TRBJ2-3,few,CASSSGLARTDTQYF
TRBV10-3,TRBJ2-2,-,CAISESEQLNTGELFF
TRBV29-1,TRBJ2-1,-,CSHRVAGEVRDEQFF
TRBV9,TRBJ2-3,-,CASSVGTLASDTQYF
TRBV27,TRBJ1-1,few,CASSPQGQNTEAFF
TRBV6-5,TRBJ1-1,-,CASIKDRVGTEAFF
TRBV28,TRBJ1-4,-,CASRRGRGNEKLFF
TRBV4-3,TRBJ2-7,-,CASSVDRGSYEQYF
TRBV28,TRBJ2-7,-,CASSLELNYEQYF
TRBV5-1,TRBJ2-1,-,CASIRTGAGNEQFF
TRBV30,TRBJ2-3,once,CAWKRLAGLSTDTQYF
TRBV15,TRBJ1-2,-,CATSRGDRGRRYGYTF
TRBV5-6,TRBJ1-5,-,CASSLGPSNNQPQHF
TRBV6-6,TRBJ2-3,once,CASRGGARRADTQYF
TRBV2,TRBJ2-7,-,CASTNAPLAGLNEQYF
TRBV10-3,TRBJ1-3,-,CAISRGDPIGNTIYF
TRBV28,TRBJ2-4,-,CASSLYGTGVANIQYF
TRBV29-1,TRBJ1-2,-,CSPTGNYGYTF
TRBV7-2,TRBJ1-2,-,CASSLQPGGYGYTF
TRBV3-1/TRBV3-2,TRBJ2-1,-,CASSQRADSWYNEQFF
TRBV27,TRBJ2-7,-,CASSIGLAGWYEQYF
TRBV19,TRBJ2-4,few,CASSIVGGLSKNIQYF